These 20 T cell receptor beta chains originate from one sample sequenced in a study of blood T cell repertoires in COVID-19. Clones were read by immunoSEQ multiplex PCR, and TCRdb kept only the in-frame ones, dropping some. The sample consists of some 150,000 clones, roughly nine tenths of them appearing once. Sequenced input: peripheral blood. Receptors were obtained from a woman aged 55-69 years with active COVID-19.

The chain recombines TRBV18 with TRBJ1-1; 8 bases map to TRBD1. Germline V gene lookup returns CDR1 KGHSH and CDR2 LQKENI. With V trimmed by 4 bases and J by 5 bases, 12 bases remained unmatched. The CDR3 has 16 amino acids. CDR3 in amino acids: CASSRITGGKGTEAFF. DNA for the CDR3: TGTGCCAGCTCACGTATTACAGGGGGTAAGGGGACTGAAGCTTTCTTT.

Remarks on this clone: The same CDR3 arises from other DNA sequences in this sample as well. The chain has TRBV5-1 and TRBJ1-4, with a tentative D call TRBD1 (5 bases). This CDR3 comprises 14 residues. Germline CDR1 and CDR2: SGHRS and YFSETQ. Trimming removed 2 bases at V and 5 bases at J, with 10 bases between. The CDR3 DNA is TGCGCCAGCAGCTTCGGGGGTTCGAATGAAAAACTGTTTTTT. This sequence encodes CASSFGGSNEKLFF.

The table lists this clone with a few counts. CDR3 sequence reads: CASSERQGSEQYF. The CDR3 DNA is TGTGCCAGCAGTGAACGTCAGGGAAGCGAGCAGTACTTC. V gene TRBV6-1 combines with J gene TRBJ2-7, with a tentative D call TRBD1 (5 bases). Germline V gives CDR1 MNHNS, CDR2 SASEGT. This CDR3 is 13 amino acids long. Trimming stripped 2 bases from V and 6 bases from J, with 11 bases between.

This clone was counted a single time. The CDR3 DNA is TGTGCCAGCAGCGGAGCGGGCTCCTACAATGAGCAGTTCTTC. Amino acids: CASSGAGSYNEQFF. This chain uses TRBV9 with TRBJ2-1; D might be TRBD2 (6 bases). Germline V gene data show CDR1 as SGDLS and CDR2 as YYNGEE. The CDR3 runs to 14 residues. Trimming pared 3 bases from V and 0 bases from J, leaving 7 bases between.

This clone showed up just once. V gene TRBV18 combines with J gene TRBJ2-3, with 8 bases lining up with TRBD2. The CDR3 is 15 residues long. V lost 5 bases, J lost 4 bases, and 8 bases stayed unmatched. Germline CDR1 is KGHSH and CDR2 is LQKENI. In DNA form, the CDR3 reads TGTGCCAGCTCAACGGGGGGGGCTTGGGCAGATACGCAGTATTTT. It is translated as CASSTGGAWADTQYF.

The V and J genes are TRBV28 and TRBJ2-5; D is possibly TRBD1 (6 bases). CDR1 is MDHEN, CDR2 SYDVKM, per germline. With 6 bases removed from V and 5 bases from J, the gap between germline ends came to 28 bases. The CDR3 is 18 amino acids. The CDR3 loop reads CASRSLGGLRVFDETQYF. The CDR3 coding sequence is TGTGCCAGCAGGTCCCTTGGGGGCTTGCGAGTCTTCGACGAGACCCAGTACTTC.

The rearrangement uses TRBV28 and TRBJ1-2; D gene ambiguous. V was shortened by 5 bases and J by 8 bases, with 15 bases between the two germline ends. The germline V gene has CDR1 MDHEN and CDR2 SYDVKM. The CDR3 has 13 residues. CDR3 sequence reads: CASSALQRPGYTF. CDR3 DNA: TGTGCCAGCAGTGCTCTACAGAGACCAGGCTACACCTTC.

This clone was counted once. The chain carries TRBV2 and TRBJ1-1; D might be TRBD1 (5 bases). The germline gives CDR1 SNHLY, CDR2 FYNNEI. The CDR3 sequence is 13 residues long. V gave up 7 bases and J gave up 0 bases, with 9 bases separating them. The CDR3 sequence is CASKDKVNTEAFF. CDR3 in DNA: TGTGCCAGCAAGGACAAAGTGAACACTGAAGCTTTCTTT.

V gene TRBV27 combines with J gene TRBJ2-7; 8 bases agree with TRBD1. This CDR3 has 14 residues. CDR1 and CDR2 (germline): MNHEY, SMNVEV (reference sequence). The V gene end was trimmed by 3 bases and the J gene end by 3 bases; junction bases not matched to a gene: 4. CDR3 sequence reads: CASSLDRASYEQYF. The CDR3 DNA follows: TGTGCCAGCAGTTTGGACAGGGCCAGCTACGAGCAGTACTTC.

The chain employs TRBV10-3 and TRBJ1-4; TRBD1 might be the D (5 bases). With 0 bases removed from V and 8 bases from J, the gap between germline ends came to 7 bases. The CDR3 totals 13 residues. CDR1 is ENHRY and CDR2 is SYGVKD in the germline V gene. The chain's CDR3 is CAISESPGEKLFF. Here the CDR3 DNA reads TGTGCCATCAGTGAGTCGCCAGGGGAAAAACTGTTTTTT.

The CDR3 protein is CAWSRTGDTIYF. The CDR3 DNA reads as TGTGCCTGGAGCCGTACGGGGGACACCATATATTTT. The chain combines TRBV30 with TRBJ1-3, with D perhaps TRBD1 (5 bases). Germline values: CDR1 GTSNPN, CDR2 SVGIG (reference sequence). V gave up 3 bases and J gave up 8 bases, with 11 bases separating them. The CDR3 has 12 residues.

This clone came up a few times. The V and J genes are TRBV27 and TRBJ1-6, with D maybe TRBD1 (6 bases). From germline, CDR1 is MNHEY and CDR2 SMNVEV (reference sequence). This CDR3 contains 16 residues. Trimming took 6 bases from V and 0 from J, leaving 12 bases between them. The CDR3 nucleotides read TGTGCCAGCAGATCAGGGGTCAGCTCCTATAATTCACCCCTCCACTTT. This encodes CASRSGVSSYNSPLHF.

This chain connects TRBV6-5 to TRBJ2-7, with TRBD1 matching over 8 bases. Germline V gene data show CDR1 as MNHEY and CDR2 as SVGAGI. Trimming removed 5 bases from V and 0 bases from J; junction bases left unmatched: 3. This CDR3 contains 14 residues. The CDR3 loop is CASSLDRGSYEQYF. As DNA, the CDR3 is TGTGCCAGCAGTCTCGACAGGGGCTCCTACGAGCAGTACTTC.

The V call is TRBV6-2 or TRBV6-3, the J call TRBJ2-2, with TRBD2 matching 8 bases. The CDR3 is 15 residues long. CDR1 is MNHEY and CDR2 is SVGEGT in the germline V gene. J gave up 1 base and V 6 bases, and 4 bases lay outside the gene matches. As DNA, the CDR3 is TGTGCCAGCAGCCGTACTAGCGGGAACACCGGGGAGCTGTTTTTT. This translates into CASSRTSGNTGELFF.

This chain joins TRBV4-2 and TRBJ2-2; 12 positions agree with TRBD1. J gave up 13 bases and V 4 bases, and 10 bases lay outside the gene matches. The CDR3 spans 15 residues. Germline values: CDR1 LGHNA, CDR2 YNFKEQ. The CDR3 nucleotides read TGTGCCAGCAGCCTCCGGGACAGGGGGCCCCCTGTGCTGTTTTTT. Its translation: CASSLRDRGPPVLFF.

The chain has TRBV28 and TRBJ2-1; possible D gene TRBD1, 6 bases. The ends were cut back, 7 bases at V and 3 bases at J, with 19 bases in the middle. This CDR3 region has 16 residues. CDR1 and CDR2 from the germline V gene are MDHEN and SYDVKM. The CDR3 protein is CASISPGTKDYNEQFF. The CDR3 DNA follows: TGTGCCAGCATCTCCCCCGGGACAAAGGACTACAATGAGCAGTTCTTC.

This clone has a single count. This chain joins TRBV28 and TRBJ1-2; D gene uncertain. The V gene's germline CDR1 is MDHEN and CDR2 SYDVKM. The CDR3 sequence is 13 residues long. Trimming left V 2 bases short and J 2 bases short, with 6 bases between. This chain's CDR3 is CASSLQENYGYTF. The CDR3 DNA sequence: TGTGCCAGCAGTTTACAGGAAAACTATGGCTACACCTTC.

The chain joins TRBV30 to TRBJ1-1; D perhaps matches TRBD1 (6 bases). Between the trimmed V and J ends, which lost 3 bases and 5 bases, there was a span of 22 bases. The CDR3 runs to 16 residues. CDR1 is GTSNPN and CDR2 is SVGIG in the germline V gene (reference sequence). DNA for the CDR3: TGTGCCTGGAGCGTTCCATATCACAGGGAAAAGACTGAAGCTTTCTTT. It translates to CAWSVPYHREKTEAFF.

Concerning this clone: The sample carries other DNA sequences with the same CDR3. The CDR3 loop is CAWGRAQETQYF. CDR3 bases: TGTGCCTGGGGTCGAGCCCAAGAGACCCAGTACTTC. The chain links TRBV30 to TRBJ2-5, with D unresolved. The CDR3 has 12 residues. The V gene's germline CDR1 is GTSNPN and CDR2 SVGIG (reference sequence). V was cut by 5 bases and J by 1 base, with 8 bases left in between.

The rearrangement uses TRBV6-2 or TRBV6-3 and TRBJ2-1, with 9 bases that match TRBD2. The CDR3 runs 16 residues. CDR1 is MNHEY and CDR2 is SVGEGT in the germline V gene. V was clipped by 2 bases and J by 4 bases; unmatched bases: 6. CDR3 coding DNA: TGTGCCAGCAGTTACCCCCGGGGACTAGCTTACAATGAGCAGTTCTTC. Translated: CASSYPRGLAYNEQFF.